This record covers a single T cell receptor (beta chain). This sample is part of a study of blood T cell repertoires in COVID-19. The CDR3 extends over 14 amino acids. Germline loops: CDR1 MNHEY, CDR2 SVGAGI. The V gene lost 9 bases and the J gene lost 5 bases, with 19 bases spanning the gap. Clones were read by immunoSEQ multiplex PCR, and TCRdb kept only the in-frame ones, dropping some. This repertoire shows some 310,000 clones, around nine tenths found once; its top ten account for less than 9.5%. The sample consisted of PBMCs or T cells enriched from blood (not recorded which). The clonotype originates from a woman aged 30 to 39 who had recovered from COVID-19. This chain connects TRBV6-5 to TRBJ1-1; D remains ambiguous. The CDR3 loop is CASEGLYLGTEAFF. CDR3 bases: TGTGCCAGTGAGGGTCTTTATCTCGGAACTGAAGCTTTCTTT.